Presented here are 25 T cell receptor gamma chains from one specimen sequenced in a study of gamma-delta chains in newborns, infants, children. TCRdb ran CATT on the reads. This sample has over a thousand gamma-chain clones, with 2.5% found just once. The sample comprised blood. Every receptor here comes from a child who was a newborn, infant or young child, either healthy, febrile or measles-vaccinated (not recorded which).

Comment on this clone: This likely stems from a read error, as it lies one base from a far larger clone. The chain carries TRGV9 and TRGJP. CDR1 is GITISATS, CDR2 ISYDGTV, per germline (reference sequence). There are 19 residues in the CDR3. The CDR3 loop is CALWGVHQLQELGKKIKVF. As DNA, the CDR3 is TGTGCCTTGTGGGGGGTGCACCAACTCCAAGAGTTGGGCAAAAAAATCAAGGTATTT.

This clone is labeled medium-sized (0.01 to 0.1%). At one end the junction does not follow the germline gene, possibly because of a read error. V usage is TRGV2 and J usage is TRGJ1 or TRGJ2. CDR3 length equals 12 residues. Germline V gene data show CDR1 as EGSNGY and CDR2 as YDSYNSKV. The CDR3 loop is CATWGGRGKKLF. CDR3 nucleotide sequence: TGTGCCACCTGGGGCGGGCGGGGGAAGAAACTCTTT.

Notes on this clone: This DNA's translation and the protein TCRdb lists, from a much larger clone, do not match at residue 5, likely due to a read error; the protein shown is translated from the DNA. The chain employs TRGV2 and TRGJ1 or TRGJ2. The germline CDR1 and CDR2 sequences are EGSNGY and YDSYNSKV. CDR3 length equals 11 residues. The CDR3 is CATWGGDKKLF. Here the CDR3 DNA reads TGTGCCACCTGGGGCGGGGATAAGAAACTCTTT.

As to this clone: The TCRdb protein comes from a much larger clone and disagrees with this DNA's translation at residue 5, likely due to a read error; the protein given here is derived from the DNA. The genes are TRGV8 and TRGJ1 or TRGJ2. This CDR3 is 12 amino acids long. Per the germline V gene, CDR1 is VENAVY and CDR2 is YDSYNSRV. The J segment lost 6 bases and the V segment lost 9 bases, leaving 11 bases of the junction unmatched. This chain's CDR3 is CATRGSAYKKLF. CDR3 DNA: TGTGCCACCAGGGGCTCCGCTTATAAGAAACTCTTT.

This clone was picked up a small number of times. Translating this DNA gives a protein that differs at residue 11 from the TCRdb one, which belongs to a much larger clone; a read error is likely, and the protein shown is this translation. The chain uses TRGV8 and TRGJ1 or TRGJ2. The CDR3 length is 13 residues. The germline V gene encodes CDR1 VENAVY and CDR2 YDSYNSRV. DNA for the CDR3: TGTGCCACCTGGGACTTTCCTTATTATAAGAGACTCTTT. As protein: CATWDFPYYKRLF.

Remarks on this clone: TCRdb attributes to this sequence the protein of a much larger clone, which differs from the DNA translation at residue 5; a read error is likely, and the protein displayed is translated from the DNA. This sequence joins TRGV8 and TRGJ1 or TRGJ2. This CDR3 spans 13 amino acids. CDR1 is VENAVY and CDR2 is YDSYNSRV in the germline V gene. CDR3 nucleotides: TGTGCCACCTGGAATAGGCCTTATTATAAGAAACTCTTT. This encodes CATWNRPYYKKLF.

This clone appeared a few times. TCRdb pairs this DNA with a much larger clone's protein that differs at residue 12, likely a read error; the protein shown was translated from the DNA. The chain carries TRGV9 and TRGJP. In germline, CDR1 is GITISATS, CDR2 ISYDGTV (reference sequence). The CDR3 sequence is 16 residues long. CDR3 in DNA: TGTGCCTTGTGGGAGGTGCAATGGTTGGGCAAAGAAATCAAGGTATTT. It encodes CALWEVQWLGKEIKVF.

This clone was counted only a few times. Given a far larger clone just one base away, this is likely a sequencing read error. V gene TRGV9 combines with J gene TRGJP. V lost 4 bases to trimming and J lost 9 bases; unmatched junction nucleotides: 3. This CDR3 contains 14 residues. Germline lookup yields CDR1 GITISATS and CDR2 ISYDGTV (reference sequence). The CDR3, as DNA: TGTGCCTTGTGGGAAGGGTTGGGCAAAAAAATCAAGGTATTT. As protein: CALWEGLGKKIKVF.

This clone was seen only a few times. The protein that TCRdb holds for this DNA derives from a much larger clone and differs from the translated DNA at residue 3, which likely indicates a read error; the protein shown here is translated from the DNA. This chain links TRGV9 with TRGJ1 or TRGJ2. CDR1 GITISATS and CDR2 ISYDGTV come from the germline V gene (reference sequence). This CDR3 is built from 11 residues. The chain's CDR3 is CAVWESDKKLF. The CDR3 DNA reads as TGTGCCGTGTGGGAATCTGATAAGAAACTCTTT.

A word on this clone: The protein TCRdb lists belongs to a much larger clone and differs from this DNA's translation at residue 5, which points to a read error; the protein shown is made from the DNA. The gene calls are TRGV3 and TRGJ1 or TRGJ2. From germline, CDR1 is VTNTFY and CDR2 YDVSTARD (reference sequence). The CDR3 sequence is 13 residues long. DNA of the CDR3: TGTGCCACCTGGGGCAGGTGGCATTATAAGAAACTCTTT. Its translation: CATWGRWHYKKLF.

Note on this clone: This sequence may be a read error, since a much larger clone differs from it by one base. Distinct nucleotide sequences in the sample also encode this CDR3. The chain uses TRGV9 and TRGJP. CDR3 size: 17 residues. The V gene end was trimmed by 4 bases and the J gene end by 9 bases; junction bases not matched to a gene: 12. CDR1 and CDR2 (germline): GITISATS, ISYDGTV (reference sequence). CDR3 residues: CALWEQRLGLGKKIKVF. DNA of the CDR3: TGTGCCTTGTGGGAACAAAGGCTGGGGTTGGGCAAAAAAATCAAGGTATTT.

Details on this clone: The TCRdb protein, from a much larger clone, departs from this DNA's translation at residue 5, likely by read error; the protein shown derives from the DNA. The CDR3 nucleotides are TGTGCCACCTGGGGTAGGCCTTATTATAAGAAACTCTTT. Its translation is CATWGRPYYKKLF. This sequence joins TRGV8 and TRGJ1 or TRGJ2. The CDR3 sequence is 13 residues long. Per the germline V gene, CDR1 is VENAVY and CDR2 is YDSYNSRV.

A remark on this clone: A much larger clonotype is one base distant, so this may be a read error. V is TRGV9 and J is TRGJP. Germline CDR1 is GITISATS and CDR2 is ISYDGTV (reference sequence). CDR3 length: 19 residues. CDR3 sequence (DNA): TGTGCCTTGTGGGGGGTGAAGGGCGCGGGTGAGTTGGGCAAAAAAATCAAGGTATTT. Its translation: CALWGVKGAGELGKKIKVF.

This clone qualifies as medium-sized. The chain couples TRGV9 to TRGJ1 or TRGJ2. This CDR3 has 12 residues. Trimming at V came to 0 bases and at J to 12 bases, leaving 8 bases not matched to a gene. Germline V gene sequence: CDR1 GITISATS, CDR2 ISYDGTV (reference sequence). The CDR3 spells CALWEVKVRKLF. CDR3 sequence (DNA): TGTGCCTTGTGGGAGGTGAAGGTAAGGAAACTCTTT.

CDR3 amino acids: CATFDGRKKLF. CDR3 nucleotides: TGTGCCACCTTTGACGGGCGCAAGAAACTCTTT. This rearrangement joins TRGV2 to TRGJ1 or TRGJ2. The CDR3 spans 11 residues. After removal of 8 bases from V and 10 bases from J, the junction contained 11 bases not matched to a gene. Germline V gene sequence: CDR1 EGSNGY, CDR2 YDSYNSKV.

This clone was counted only a few times. It is likely a read error: a sequence one base away is far more abundant. Additional DNA sequences in this sample encode the identical CDR3. V usage is TRGV8 and J usage is TRGJ1 or TRGJ2. This CDR3 has 13 amino acids. The germline CDR1 and CDR2 sequences are VENAVY and YDSYNSRV. CDR3 nucleotide sequence: TGTGCCACCTGGGACTTTCCTTATTATAAGAAACTCTTC. Amino acid sequence: CATWDFPYYKKLF.

There are a few counts of this clone. A much larger clonotype is one base distant, so this may be a read error. This rearrangement joins TRGV8 to TRGJ1 or TRGJ2. This CDR3 contains 11 residues. CDR1 is VENAVY, CDR2 YDSYNSRV, per germline. CDR3 in amino acids: CAAWDGRKKLF. The CDR3 DNA reads as TGTGCCGCCTGGGATGGACGCAAGAAACTCTTT.

Only a few counts were recorded for this clone. TCRdb's listed protein matches a much larger clone and diverges from this DNA's translation at residue 8, likely through a read error; the protein shown comes from the DNA. The V call is TRGV2, the J call TRGJ1 or TRGJ2. The CDR3 runs to 14 residues. V was pared by 0 bases and J by 10 bases, with 12 bases of the junction left unmatched. CDR1 and CDR2 from the germline V gene are EGSNGY and YDSYNSKV. The CDR3 region has the DNA TGTGCCACCTGGGACGGGCGTTGCCCCCGGAAGAAACTCTTT. It translates to CATWDGRCPRKKLF.

This clone came up a few times. TCRdb shows a much larger clone's protein in place of this DNA's translation, and the two differ at residue 3, likely through a read error; the protein shown is translated from the DNA. This rearrangement joins TRGV2 to TRGJ1 or TRGJ2. Germline-derived CDR1 and CDR2 are EGSNGY and YDSYNSKV. CDR3 length: 12 residues. CDR3 sequence (DNA): TGTGCCGCCTGGGACGGACTGAATAAGAAACTCTTT. Its protein is CAAWDGLNKKLF.

By its share, this clone is large. The chain carries TRGV8 and TRGJ1 or TRGJ2. The V and J ends lost 6 bases and 4 bases, in that order; junction bases with no gene match: 3. CDR3 length equals 11 residues. Germline CDR1 reads VENAVY; CDR2 reads YDSYNSRV. CDR3: CATWPYYKKLF. Here the CDR3 DNA reads TGTGCCACCTGGCCCTATTATAAGAAACTCTTT.

In this sample, this clone turned up a few times. The chain carries TRGV9 and TRGJP. V dropped 4 bases and J dropped 7; count of bases not matched to a gene: 10. This CDR3 spans 17 amino acids. CDR1 and CDR2 from the germline V gene are GITISATS and ISYDGTV (reference sequence). The CDR3 DNA sequence: TGTGCCTTGTGGGACCCTAAGGGGGAGTTGGGCAAAAAAATCAAGGTATTT. Its translation is CALWDPKGELGKKIKVF.

This clone showed up just a few times. A clone one base away is much larger, so this may be a read error. The chain uses TRGV9 and TRGJ1 or TRGJ2. The CDR3 runs 14 residues. Unmatched junction bases numbered 5, after V lost 1 base and J lost 2 bases. Germline V gene sequence: CDR1 GITISATS, CDR2 ISYDGTV (reference sequence). The CDR3, as DNA: TGTGCCTTGTGGGAGGTCTTGGATTATTATAAGAAACTCTTT. It is translated as CALWEVLDYYKKLF.

This clone has more than one count but fewer than ten. TCRdb lists the protein of a much larger clone for this DNA, which differs at residue 6, so this is likely a read error; the protein given here is translated from the DNA itself. The gene calls are TRGV2 and TRGJ1 or TRGJ2. The CDR3 is 12 residues long. Germline V gene lookup returns CDR1 EGSNGY and CDR2 YDSYNSKV. V lost 2 bases to trimming and J lost 12 bases; unmatched junction nucleotides: 10. The DNA for the CDR3 is TGTGCCACCTGGGACGATACGGGGGGGAAACTCTTT. Amino acid sequence: CATWDDTGGKLF.

This clone is labeled large. V usage is TRGV2 and J usage is TRGJ1 or TRGJ2. The J segment lost 2 bases and the V segment lost 2 bases, leaving 3 bases of the junction unmatched. The germline V gene has CDR1 EGSNGY and CDR2 YDSYNSKV. This CDR3 comprises 13 residues. This chain's CDR3 is CATWDAYYYKKLF. The DNA for the CDR3 is TGTGCCACCTGGGACGCTTATTATTATAAGAAACTCTTT.

This clone has just a few counts. The translation of this DNA and the TCRdb protein of a much larger clone differ at residue 2, probably owing to a read error; the protein shown here is translated from the DNA. The rearrangement links TRGV2 to TRGJ1 or TRGJ2. The CDR3 spans 12 residues. Germline CDR1 reads EGSNGY; CDR2 reads YDSYNSKV. For the CDR3, the DNA is TGTACCACCTGGGACGGACTGAATAAGAAACTCTTT. It encodes CTTWDGLNKKLF.